The 22 T cell receptor beta chains presented below share a single source sample, sequenced in a study of identical twins. TCRdb ran MiXCR on the 5' RACE reads and lists one entry per CDR3 protein. The sample includes some 500,000 distinct CDR3 sequences, 9.6% of them seen just once. This sample was shared with a second study, whose subject was yellow fever vaccine responses in identical twins.

Sequenced input: PBMCs. These receptors originate from a woman aged 18-30 years in good health.

The chain carries TRBV25-1 and TRBJ2-3; 8 positions agree with TRBD2. Germline V gene sequence: CDR1 MGHDK, CDR2 SYGVNS. The CDR3 contains 14 residues. V was clipped by 5 bases and J by 6 bases; unmatched bases: 7. The CDR3 reads CASSPSGGRDTQYF. CDR3 in DNA: TGTGCCAGCAGTCCCAGCGGGGGCCGGGATACGCAGTATTTT.

This clonotype was picked up many times. The genes are TRBV28 and TRBJ2-3; 8 bases map to TRBD2. CDR1 is MDHEN, CDR2 SYDVKM, per germline. CDR3 length: 14 amino acids. V was pared by 5 bases and J by 5 bases, with 6 bases of the junction left unmatched. CDR3 in amino acids: CASSHSGNGDTQYF. The CDR3 DNA reads as TGTGCCAGCAGTCATAGCGGGAATGGAGATACGCAGTATTTT.

The chain joins TRBV9 to TRBJ2-2; D unclear. This CDR3 is built from 16 residues. From germline, CDR1 is SGDLS and CDR2 YYNGEE. Trimming took off 5 bases at V and 6 bases at J, with 20 bases between the two ends. The CDR3 DNA follows: TGTGCCAGCAGTCAGAGGTGGGCGGAAAGTTCCGGGGAGCTGTTTTTT. Encoded protein: CASSQRWAESSGELFF.

The sample holds a few counts of this clonotype. This chain uses TRBV11-2 with TRBJ2-3, with a tentative D call TRBD2 (6 bases). Trimming left V 10 bases short and J 0 bases short, with 26 bases between. Germline V gene sequence: CDR1 SGHAT, CDR2 FQNNGV. This CDR3 comprises 18 residues. This chain's CDR3 is CATSRDSNRHRSTDTQYF. In DNA form, the CDR3 reads TGTGCCACCTCCAGGGACTCCAACCGCCATCGTAGCACAGATACGCAGTATTTT.

This clonotype turned up a few times. This chain connects TRBV5-6 to TRBJ1-1; 7 bases map to TRBD1. This CDR3 is 15 amino acids long. The ends lost 0 bases at V and 5 bases at J; junction bases unmatched: 7. Germline CDR1 is SGHDT and CDR2 is YYEEEE. The CDR3, as DNA: TGTGCCAGCAGCTTGGCTACAGGGGCGGGGACTGAAGCTTTCTTT. The encoded protein is CASSLATGAGTEAFF.

The rearrangement uses TRBV24-1 and TRBJ2-2; no clear D gene. The germline CDR1 and CDR2 sequences are KGHDR and SFDVKD. The CDR3 totals 14 residues. The V gene lost 1 base and the J gene lost 4 bases, with 6 bases spanning the gap. In nucleotides, the CDR3 is TGTGCCACCAGTGATTTTCCGTCCACCGGGGAGCTGTTTTTT. Translated, it gives CATSDFPSTGELFF.

The gene calls are TRBV2 and TRBJ2-7; D is unresolved. Germline lookup yields CDR1 SNHLY and CDR2 FYNNEI. V lost 8 bases to trimming and J lost 4 bases, with 21 bases between them. The CDR3 spans 15 residues. CDR3 region: CASRVIPAKEYEQYF. Written as DNA, the CDR3 is TGTGCCAGCCGAGTGATCCCCGCGAAAGAATACGAGCAGTACTTC.

The rearrangement joins TRBV7-2 to TRBJ2-7; 8 bases align to TRBD1. The CDR3 spans 15 residues. The trim removed 1 base at V and 1 base at J, leaving 3 bases unmatched. CDR1 and CDR2 from the germline V gene are SGHTA and FQGNSA. This chain's CDR3 is CASSLEGTGSYEQYF. CDR3 DNA: TGTGCCAGCAGCTTAGAGGGGACAGGTTCCTACGAGCAGTACTTC.

In this sample, this clonotype turned up a few times. The chain links TRBV19 to TRBJ2-7, with D unclear. CDR3 length: 15 amino acids. Trimming cost V 5 bases and J 0 bases, with 14 bases left between them. Germline CDR1 and CDR2: LNHDA and SQIVND (reference sequence). CDR3 region: CASSDDRYGSYEQYF. In DNA form, the CDR3 reads TGTGCCAGTAGTGACGACCGCTACGGCTCCTACGAGCAGTACTTC. The complete variable domain, with remaining parts taken from reference TRBV19 and TRBJ2-7, reads DGGITQSPKYLFRKEGQNVTLSCEQNLNHDAMYWYRQDPGQGLRLIYYSQIVNDFQKGDIAEGYSVSREKKESFPLTVTSAQKNPTAFYLCASSDDRYGSYEQYFGPGTRLTVT.

The table lists this clonotype with a few counts. V usage is TRBV10-3 and J usage is TRBJ2-1, with a possible D match to TRBD2 (6 bases). The CDR3 sequence is 12 residues long. CDR1 ENHRY and CDR2 SYGVKD come from the germline V gene. Trimming removed 6 bases at V and 9 bases at J, with 12 bases between. Here the CDR3 reads CAISPGEAEQFF. CDR3 DNA: TGTGCCATCAGCCCGGGGGAGGCTGAGCAGTTCTTC.

The genes are TRBV25-1 and TRBJ2-1; 9 nucleotides agree with TRBD1. J gave up 6 bases and V 3 bases, and 9 bases lay outside the gene matches. This CDR3 contains 16 residues. Germline loops: CDR1 MGHDK, CDR2 SYGVNS. The CDR3 bases are TGTGCCAGCAGTGACCCCGGACAGGGGTTGGGCAATGAGCAGTTCTTC. Protein product: CASSDPGQGLGNEQFF.

This clonotype was counted many times. The chain combines TRBV5-6 with TRBJ2-2, with unresolved D. V lost 1 base and J lost 2, with 6 bases in between. The CDR3 covers 14 residues. CDR1 is SGHDT, CDR2 YYEEEE, per germline. The CDR3 here is CASSLQSNTGELFF. DNA for the CDR3: TGTGCCAGCAGCTTGCAAAGCAACACCGGGGAGCTGTTTTTT.

This chain links TRBV20-1 with TRBJ1-1; a possible D gene is TRBD1 (5 bases). The CDR3 extends over 15 amino acids. V was trimmed by 3 bases and J by 1 base, leaving 15 bases between them. CDR1 and CDR2 from the germline V gene are DFQATT and SNEGSKA (reference sequence). As DNA, the CDR3 is TGCAGTGCTAGTCCCTACGGGGGGGGGAACACTGAAGCTTTCTTT. It is translated as CSASPYGGGNTEAFF.

This clonotype has more than one count but fewer than ten. CDR3 nucleotides: TGTGCCAGCAGCGCAGTTGGTAGCGGGAGACGCACCGGGGAGCTGTTTTTT. Translated: CASSAVGSGRRTGELFF. V is TRBV9 and J is TRBJ2-2, with 9 bases fitting TRBD2. The CDR3 has 17 residues. V trimming: 3 bases; J trimming: 4 bases; junction bases outside the gene matches: 10. Germline V gene sequence: CDR1 SGDLS, CDR2 YYNGEE.

V gene TRBV27 combines with J gene TRBJ2-1; TRBD2 matches 7 bases. CDR1 and CDR2 (germline): MNHEY, SMNVEV (reference sequence). V lost 5 bases to trimming and J lost 0 bases; unmatched junction nucleotides: 7. The length of the CDR3 is 16 residues. DNA for the CDR3: TGTGCCAGCAGTGCGATTCGGACTAGCTCCTACAATGAGCAGTTCTTC. Protein product: CASSAIRTSSYNEQFF.

This clonotype was picked up many times. The gene calls are TRBV4-1 and TRBJ2-7; no clear D. The germline CDR1 and CDR2 sequences are MGHRA and YSYEKL. V was clipped by 0 bases and J by 0 bases, with 6 bases between them. The CDR3 is made up of 14 amino acids. CDR3 sequence reads: CASSQEGYSYEQYF. CDR3 DNA sequence: TGCGCCAGCAGCCAAGAAGGCTACTCCTACGAGCAGTACTTC.

The chain couples TRBV20-1 to TRBJ1-2; D perhaps matches TRBD1 (6 bases). Trimming removed 5 bases from V and 2 bases from J, with 18 bases in between. The germline V gene encodes CDR1 DFQATT and CDR2 SNEGSKA (reference sequence). The CDR3 has 15 residues. CDR3 amino acids: CSALSPLTGNYGYTF. The CDR3 bases are TGCAGTGCTCTGAGCCCCCTAACAGGGAACTATGGCTACACCTTC.

This clonotype showed up many times. J is TRBJ1-1 and V is TRBV11-2; possibly TRBD1 for D (5 bases). The CDR3 is 14 amino acids. Germline-derived CDR1 and CDR2 are SGHAT and FQNNGV. V shed 1 base and J shed 8 bases, with 14 bases lying between them. The CDR3 protein is CASSLAGHGGEAFF. The CDR3, as DNA: TGTGCCAGCAGCTTAGCTGGACACGGGGGAGAAGCTTTCTTT.

This clonotype was counted ten times or more. The chain links TRBV7-6 to TRBJ2-5; TRBD2 agrees at 9 bases. This CDR3 comprises 16 residues. With 2 bases clipped from V and 4 bases from J, the junction kept 8 bases outside the gene matches. Germline values: CDR1 SGHVS, CDR2 FNYEAQ. DNA for the CDR3: TGTGCCAGCAGCTTAATGGTAGCGGGAGTAGGAGAGACCCAGTACTTC. Protein sequence: CASSLMVAGVGETQYF.

The chain links TRBV5-6 to TRBJ2-7; 9 positions agree with TRBD1. This CDR3 region has 16 residues. Germline V gene data show CDR1 as SGHDT and CDR2 as YYEEEE. The junction had 7 bases not matched to a gene; V was cut back by 2 bases and J by 1 base. The CDR3 DNA sequence: TGTGCCAGCAGCTTTTCCGGGACAGGGAAATCCTACGAGCAGTACTTC. Translated: CASSFSGTGKSYEQYF.

There are a few counts of this clonotype. The V gene is TRBV3-1, the J gene TRBJ1-2; weak D call: TRBD1 (5 bases). The V end was cut by 5 bases, the J end by 6 bases, with 13 bases between. Germline CDR1 reads LGHDT; CDR2 reads YNNKEL (reference sequence). The CDR3 runs to 13 residues. CDR3 nucleotides: TGTGCCAGCAGCACTGACAGCCGAAATGGCTACACCTTC. Encoded protein: CASSTDSRNGYTF. The variable domain in full, completed from reference TRBV3-1 and TRBJ1-2, reads DTAVSQTPKYLVTQMGNDKSIKCEQNLGHDTMYWYKQDSKKFLKIMFSYNNKELIINETVPNRFSPKSPDKAHLNLHINSLELGDSAVYFCASSTDSRNGYTFGSGTRLTVV.

V is TRBV7-7 and J is TRBJ2-2, with 7 bases lining up with TRBD1. The CDR3 contains 15 residues. Looked up from germline, CDR1 is SSHAT and CDR2 is FNYEAQ (reference sequence). The CDR3 loop is CAVSPPGQPTGELFF. The CDR3 region has the DNA TGTGCTGTCAGTCCTCCGGGACAGCCCACCGGGGAGCTGTTTTTT.